Below, 23 T cell receptor beta chains from the same sample are listed, as sequenced in a study of cytomegalovirus exposure and HLA in healthy donors. It was with 60 Vbeta and 13 Jbeta primers that the PCR ran. Repertoires were generated with immunoSEQ multiplex PCR, while TCRdb's copy carries only in-frame clones and drops some. The table shows around 300,000 clones, with roughly 70% occurring only once. Source material: PBMCs. All receptors come from a female donor in good health and CMV-seronegative.

V and J are TRBV6-5 and TRBJ2-1; TRBD2 matches 7 bases. Losses at the gene ends were 0 bases for V and 7 bases for J; bases not matched to a gene: 9. CDR1 is MNHEY and CDR2 is SVGAGI in the germline V gene. This CDR3 region has 16 residues. In DNA form, the CDR3 reads TGTGCCAGCAGTTACTCTGGGGGAGGGCCGACTAATGAGCAGTTCTTC. It translates to CASSYSGGGPTNEQFF.

This clone was seen a single time. This chain joins TRBV5-8 and TRBJ2-1; D possibly corresponds to TRBD1 (6 bases). The germline CDR1 and CDR2 sequences are SGHTS and YDEGEE. V was shortened by 3 bases and J by 5 bases, with 9 bases between the two germline ends. The CDR3 sequence is 13 residues long. The CDR3 DNA sequence: TGTGCCAGCAGCTCCCGGGACAACAATGAGCAGTTCTTC. Translated: CASSSRDNNEQFF.

The rearrangement joins TRBV28 to TRBJ2-3; TRBD2 agrees at 11 bases. V was pared by 3 bases and J by 4 bases, with 3 bases of the junction left unmatched. CDR3 size: 15 residues. Germline values: CDR1 MDHEN, CDR2 SYDVKM. The CDR3 DNA is TGTGCCAGCAGTTTTCGACTAGCGGGATCAGATACGCAGTATTTT. It codes for CASSFRLAGSDTQYF.

The chain has TRBV25-1 and TRBJ1-2; no clear D. This CDR3 has 13 residues. Germline CDR1 MGHDK, CDR2 SYGVNS. V was clipped by 8 bases and J by 7 bases, with 17 bases between them. CDR3 loop: CASAAGGFFGYTF. DNA for the CDR3: TGTGCCAGCGCTGCAGGAGGGTTTTTTGGCTACACCTTC.

In its sample, this clone was seen a few times. The CDR3 sequence is CATSGGRETQYF. CDR3 DNA: TGTGCCACATCGGGGGGACGGGAGACCCAGTACTTC. V is TRBV19 and J is TRBJ2-5, with TRBD2 matching 7 bases. The germline V gene has CDR1 LNHDA and CDR2 SQIVND (reference sequence). The CDR3 has 12 amino acids. Losses at the gene ends were 10 bases for V and 5 bases for J; bases not matched to a gene: 7.

The chain couples TRBV6-1 to TRBJ2-7; maybe TRBD2 (5 bases). V was trimmed by 6 bases and J by 3 bases, leaving 12 bases between them. Germline V gene sequence: CDR1 MNHNS, CDR2 SASEGT. This CDR3 is built from 13 residues. In DNA form, the CDR3 reads TGTGCCAGCAGCCCACCTGGGAGCTACGAGCAGTACTTC. Protein: CASSPPGSYEQYF.

The genes are TRBV18 and TRBJ2-2, with 9 bases lining up with TRBD2. The germline gives CDR1 KGHSH, CDR2 LQKENI. The V and J ends lost 3 bases and 3 bases, in that order; junction bases with no gene match: 5. The CDR3 totals 16 residues. CDR3 in amino acids: CASSPVSGSDTGELFF. The CDR3 nucleotides are TGTGCCAGCTCACCGGTTAGCGGGAGTGACACCGGGGAGCTGTTTTTT.

The rearrangement links TRBV11-2 to TRBJ2-7; TRBD2 matches at 8 bases. The CDR3 is 14 amino acids. Germline CDR1 SGHAT, CDR2 FQNNGV. Unmatched junction bases numbered 4, after V lost 6 bases and J lost 0 bases. The CDR3: CASRRTSTSYEQYF. The CDR3 DNA follows: TGTGCCAGCAGGCGGACTAGCACCTCCTACGAGCAGTACTTC. Full variable domain (outside the CDR3, taken from reference TRBV11-2 and TRBJ2-7): EAGVAQSPRYKIIEKRQSVAFWCNPISGHATLYWYQQILGQGPKLLIQFQNNGVVDDSQLPKDRFSAERLKGVDSTLKIQPAKLEDSAVYLCASRRTSTSYEQYFGPGTRLTVT.

The genes are TRBV12-5 and TRBJ1-1, with 11 bases fitting TRBD1. V gave up 2 bases and J gave up 1 base; unmatched junction bases: 12. Germline V gene data show CDR1 as LGHNT and CDR2 as FRNRAP. The CDR3 contains 19 residues. In DNA form, the CDR3 reads TGTGCTAGTGGTTTGCCCCTGGACAGGGGGCTGGGTAGGAACACTGAAGCTTTCTTT. Translating gives CASGLPLDRGLGRNTEAFF.

The genes are TRBV6-1 and TRBJ1-1, with D tentatively TRBD1 (5 bases). The V end was cut by 0 bases, the J end by 0 bases, with 17 bases between. The CDR3 runs 18 residues. Germline CDR1 is MNHNS and CDR2 is SASEGT. Here the CDR3 reads CASSEAQERQFLNTEAFF. CDR3 nucleotide sequence: TGTGCCAGCAGTGAAGCCCAAGAGAGACAGTTTTTGAACACTGAAGCTTTCTTT.

Only one count was recorded for this clone. The chain carries TRBV7-3 and TRBJ2-1, with 8 bases that match TRBD2. Germline assignment: CDR1 SGHTA and CDR2 FQGTGA. J gave up 9 bases and V 5 bases, and 15 bases lay outside the gene matches. This CDR3 has 16 amino acids. Here the CDR3 reads CASSPRGGLSTGEQFF. Written as DNA, the CDR3 is TGTGCCAGCAGCCCCCGGGGGGGACTTTCCACGGGTGAGCAGTTCTTC.

This sequence joins TRBV11-2 and TRBJ2-5; D unclear. This CDR3 is 16 amino acids long. Germline CDR1 reads SGHAT; CDR2 reads FQNNGV. The V end lost 1 base, the J end lost 1 base, and 13 bases lay between the germline ends. CDR3 protein: CASSLAPNNLQETQYF. The CDR3 coding sequence is TGTGCCAGCAGCTTAGCCCCGAACAACCTCCAAGAGACCCAGTACTTC.

This chain joins TRBV27 and TRBJ2-7, with D tentatively TRBD1 (5 bases). Trimming took off 5 bases at V and 2 bases at J, with 16 bases between the two ends. The germline gives CDR1 MNHEY, CDR2 SMNVEV (reference sequence). This CDR3 is built from 15 residues. CDR3 in DNA: TGTGCCAGCAGTCCTACCTTTGACAGACCCTACGAGCAGTACTTC. It codes for CASSPTFDRPYEQYF.

This sequence joins TRBV18 and TRBJ1-4; the D gene is possibly TRBD1 (6 bases). From germline, CDR1 is KGHSH and CDR2 LQKENI. The ends were cut back, 2 bases at V and 8 bases at J, with 9 bases in the middle. CDR3 length: 13 amino acids. The CDR3 loop is CASSPTQGEKLFF. The CDR3 nucleotides are TGTGCCAGCTCACCAACCCAGGGGGAAAAACTGTTTTTT.

V is TRBV19 and J is TRBJ2-7; 13 nucleotides match TRBD2. The CDR3 covers 16 residues. Germline loops: CDR1 LNHDA, CDR2 SQIVND (reference sequence). V shed 6 bases, J shed 2 bases, and the junction held 7 bases outside the gene matches. Here the CDR3 reads CASRPTSGRGAYEQYF. CDR3 nucleotide sequence: TGTGCCAGTAGACCAACTAGCGGGAGGGGCGCCTACGAGCAGTACTTC.

The V call is TRBV18, the J call TRBJ1-4; D is unclear. The CDR3 is 17 amino acids. Germline V gene lookup returns CDR1 KGHSH and CDR2 LQKENI. V gave up 4 bases and J gave up 0 bases, with 15 bases separating them. The CDR3 loop reads CASSRDGRDATNEKLFF. The CDR3 coding sequence is TGTGCCAGCTCACGGGATGGTCGGGATGCAACTAATGAAAAACTGTTTTTT.

This chain uses TRBV6-4 with TRBJ2-7; the match to TRBD2 covers 8 bases. This CDR3 comprises 15 residues. V was pared by 3 bases and J by 6 bases, with 10 bases of the junction left unmatched. The germline V gene has CDR1 MRHNA and CDR2 SNTAGT. DNA for the CDR3: TGTGCCAGCAGTGAGGGCCAAGGACTAGCTCGCGAGCAGTACTTC. Amino acid sequence: CASSEGQGLAREQYF.

The V call is TRBV7-9, the J call TRBJ1-4, with 9 bases aligning to TRBD1. From germline, CDR1 is SEHNR and CDR2 FQNEAQ (reference sequence). The CDR3 length is 16 residues. V was clipped by 4 bases and J by 0 bases; unmatched bases: 3. In nucleotides, the CDR3 is TGTGCCAGCAGCTCCAACAGGGGGCCAACTAATGAAAAACTGTTTTTT. This encodes CASSSNRGPTNEKLFF. The full variable domain, its missing parts supplied by reference TRBV7-9 and TRBJ1-4, is DTGVSQNPRHKITKRGQNVTFRCDPISEHNRLYWYRQTLGQGPEFLTYFQNEAQLEKSRLLSDRFSAERPKGSFSTLEIQRTEQGDSAMYLCASSSNRGPTNEKLFFGSGTQLSVL.

The chain is built from TRBV2 and TRBJ2-2; D gene uncertain. V was clipped by 2 bases and J by 5 bases, with 12 bases between them. The CDR3 sequence is 15 residues long. Germline assignment: CDR1 SNHLY and CDR2 FYNNEI. The chain's CDR3 is CASSESVSRTGELFF. CDR3 DNA: TGTGCCAGCAGTGAATCGGTTAGTCGGACCGGGGAGCTGTTTTTT. The full variable domain, its missing parts supplied by reference TRBV2 and TRBJ2-2, is EPEVTQTPSHQVTQMGQEVILRCVPISNHLYFYWYRQILGQKVEFLVSFYNNEISEKSEIFDDQFSVERPDGSNFTLKIRSTKLEDSAMYFCASSESVSRTGELFFGEGSRLTVL.

The chain uses TRBV6-1 and TRBJ2-7; D is unclear. The V and J ends lost 1 base and 2 bases respectively, with 9 bases between them. The CDR3 spans 14 residues. Germline CDR1 and CDR2: MNHNS and SASEGT. This CDR3 reads CASSEDSRTYEQYF. Here the CDR3 DNA reads TGTGCCAGCAGTGAAGATAGCAGAACCTACGAGCAGTACTTC.

The rearrangement joins TRBV12-5 to TRBJ2-1; TRBD1 matches 9 bases. Germline loops: CDR1 LGHNT, CDR2 FRNRAP. This CDR3 contains 21 residues. Trimming took 0 bases from V and 0 from J; bases not matched to a gene: 15. The CDR3: CASGLVLGGQGRFGSYNEQFF. In nucleotides, the CDR3 is TGTGCTAGTGGTTTGGTACTCGGGGGACAGGGCAGATTCGGCTCCTACAATGAGCAGTTCTTC.

This clone has more than one count but fewer than ten. The V call is TRBV6-5, the J call TRBJ1-5; no reliable D call. Germline CDR1 reads MNHEY; CDR2 reads SVGAGI. The V and J ends lost 0 bases and 3 bases respectively, with 9 bases between them. The CDR3 covers 15 residues. CDR3: CASSYSAVSNQPQHF. CDR3 DNA sequence: TGTGCCAGCAGTTACTCAGCGGTTTCCAATCAGCCCCAGCATTTT.

The gene calls are TRBV28 and TRBJ1-3; 7 positions agree with TRBD1. The germline V gene has CDR1 MDHEN and CDR2 SYDVKM. Unmatched junction bases numbered 7, after V lost 5 bases and J lost 0 bases. This CDR3 comprises 16 residues. The CDR3 region is CASSVPGTVSGNTIYF. The CDR3 nucleotides are TGTGCCAGCAGTGTCCCCGGGACAGTCTCTGGAAACACCATATATTTT.